This T cell receptor beta chain was sequenced in a study of immune evolution from preneoplasia to lung adenocarcinoma. J lost 3 bases, V lost 6 bases, and 4 bases had no gene match. Germline V CDR1 and CDR2: MNHNY, SVGAGI (reference sequence). This CDR3 is 13 amino acids long. General observations from the study: Later-stage lesions appeared to have more T cells, more diversity, less clonality. KRAS-mutant nodules had the highest T cell clonality. From normal lung to invasive adenocarcinoma, top clone frequencies appeared to decrease.

As concerns this clone: The antigen is undetermined.

Here immunoSEQ multiplex PCR was the method, and the copy in TCRdb shows in-frame clones only, minus some. There are about 4,900 clones in the sample; about 80% occur only once, and 10% to 12% lies in the top ten. Premalignant or tumor cells were enriched by macro-dissection after pathologic assessment. This receptor was identified in a person between 55 and 80 years old with lung adenocarcinoma. The genes are TRBV6-6 and TRBJ1-1, with 7 nucleotides matching TRBD1. The sequenced sample was FFPE minimally invasive lung adenocarcinoma tissue. CDR3 nucleotide sequence: TGTGCCAGCAGACACACAGGGGACACTGAAGCTTTCTTT. It translates to CASRHTGDTEAFF.